A single sample is the source of the 28 T cell receptor beta chains below, sequenced in a study of brain T cells in children with intractable seizures. Documented time point: blood from clinic visit 5 months post-surgery; TSC patient then seizure free. TCRdb's copy holds only in-frame clones and misses some; the assay was immunoSEQ multiplex PCR. The table has 300,000 to 400,000 clones, nearly 95% seen once. Source: peripheral blood, taken roughly 5 months after surgery. Receptor source: a boy under two years old with tuberous sclerosis and intractable seizures.

V is TRBV6-2 or TRBV6-3 and J is TRBJ2-7, with D possibly TRBD1 on 6 matching bases. CDR3 length: 15 amino acids. The germline gives CDR1 MNHEY, CDR2 SVGEGT. V lost 2 bases, J lost 3 bases, and 14 bases lay in between. The CDR3 nucleotides read TGTGCCAGCAGTTACAGCCCGGGGACATTCTACGAGCAGTACTTC. It yields the protein CASSYSPGTFYEQYF.

This rearrangement joins TRBV2 to TRBJ2-7; weak D call: TRBD2 (9 bases). V gave up 6 bases and J gave up 6 bases, with 30 bases separating them. This CDR3 is 18 amino acids long. Germline V gene sequence: CDR1 SNHLY, CDR2 FYNNEI. This CDR3 is CASRDPGGGRALPPEQYF. For the CDR3, the DNA is TGTGCCAGCAGGGACCCAGGGGGCGGGAGGGCCCTCCCGCCCGAGCAGTACTTC.

The chain links TRBV5-6 to TRBJ1-2, with a weak D call TRBD1 (5 bases). CDR1 SGHDT and CDR2 YYEEEE come from the germline V gene. This CDR3 is 16 amino acids long. V lost 1 base to trimming and J lost 0 bases, with 13 bases between them. The CDR3 is CASSLLRGPSNYGYTF. The CDR3 DNA reads TGTGCCAGCAGCTTGCTAAGGGGCCCTTCTAACTATGGCTACACCTTC. Full variable domain (remainder filled in from reference TRBV5-6 and TRBJ1-2): DAGVTQSPTHLIKTRGQQVTLRCSPKSGHDTVSWYQQALGQGPQFIFQYYEEEERQRGNFPDRFSGHQFPNYSSELNVNALLLGDSALYLCASSLLRGPSNYGYTFGSGTRLTVV.

The chain carries TRBV4-1 and TRBJ2-7; TRBD1 matches 10 bases. Per germline, CDR1 MGHRA and CDR2 YSYEKL. The length of the CDR3 is 16 residues. V shed 0 bases and J 2 bases; nucleotides not matched to a gene: 4. The CDR3 DNA sequence: TGCGCCAGCAGCCAAGATGCTGGACAGGGGGCCTACGAGCAGTACTTC. It translates to CASSQDAGQGAYEQYF.

This clone appeared a single time. This CDR3 reads CASSPRLGDGNTEAFF. In nucleotides, the CDR3 is TGTGCCAGCAGCCCACGCTTAGGGGACGGGAACACTGAAGCTTTCTTT. The chain recombines TRBV7-9 with TRBJ1-1; a possible D gene is TRBD1 (5 bases). Trimming removed 5 bases at V and 1 base at J, with 17 bases between. CDR3 length: 16 amino acids. The germline V gene encodes CDR1 SEHNR and CDR2 FQNEAQ (reference sequence).

The V and J genes are TRBV27 and TRBJ1-6, with a weak D call TRBD1 (5 bases). This CDR3 spans 16 amino acids. Germline CDR1 is MNHEY and CDR2 is SMNVEV (reference sequence). V lost 5 bases and J 0 bases, leaving 11 bases between the germline ends. The CDR3 spells CASSVTALSYNSPLHF. CDR3 coding DNA: TGTGCCAGCAGTGTGACAGCCCTCTCCTATAATTCACCCCTCCACTTT.

The chain couples TRBV21-1 to TRBJ2-5; the table's D call TRBD2 went unverified against the DNA. TRBV21-1 is listed as a pseudogene. The CDR3 covers 17 residues. The CDR3 DNA reads TGTGCCAGCAGCAACTGGCAACGGGGACTAGCGCAAGAGACCCAGTACTTC. Protein sequence: CASSNWQRGLAQETQYF.

The chain links TRBV5-1 to TRBJ2-3; perhaps TRBD1 as D (6 bases). The CDR3 is 16 amino acids. Germline assignment: CDR1 SGHRS and CDR2 YFSETQ. Deletions cut 4 bases from V and 6 bases from J, with 21 bases between. CDR3 region: CASSLEGTKGSDTQYF. The CDR3 region has the DNA TGCGCCAGCAGCCTTGAGGGGACAAAAGGATCGGATACGCAGTATTTT.

The J gene is TRBJ2-3, the V gene TRBV5-5; D call uncertain. The germline V gene has CDR1 SGHKS and CDR2 YYEKEE (reference sequence). Deletions cut 2 bases from V and 2 bases from J, with 15 bases between. The CDR3 sequence is 16 residues long. The CDR3 is CASSFLSGYSTDTQYF. The CDR3 bases are TGTGCCAGCAGCTTCTTATCCGGCTATTCCACAGATACGCAGTATTTT.

The chain combines TRBV18 with TRBJ1-2, with a weak D call TRBD1 (5 bases). This CDR3 spans 15 amino acids. CDR1 and CDR2 (germline): KGHSH, LQKENI. V lost 2 bases and J lost 4, with 14 bases in between. CDR3 DNA sequence: TGTGCCAGCTCACCAATGCCGCCAGGGACCTATGGCTACACCTTC. Translation gives CASSPMPPGTYGYTF.

The rearrangement links TRBV11-1 to TRBJ1-2; 7 bases align to TRBD1. J lost 5 bases, V lost 5 bases, and 5 bases had no gene match. The CDR3 length is 13 residues. From germline, CDR1 is SGHAT and CDR2 FQDESV (reference sequence). CDR3 DNA: TGTGCCAGCAGCCTGGACAGGAATTATGGCTACACCTTC. Protein sequence: CASSLDRNYGYTF. Together with reference TRBV11-1 and TRBJ1-2, the CDR3 gives the full variable domain: EAEVAQSPRYKITEKSQAVAFWCDPISGHATLYWYRQILGQGPELLVQFQDESVVDDSQLPKDRFSAERLKGVDSTLKIQPAELGDSAMYLCASSLDRNYGYTFGSGTRLTVV.

The V gene is TRBV20-1, the J gene TRBJ2-7; 9 bases agree with TRBD2. There are 14 residues in the CDR3. The V gene's germline CDR1 is DFQATT and CDR2 SNEGSKA (reference sequence). After removal of 3 bases from V and 1 base from J, the junction contained 4 bases not matched to a gene. CDR3 in amino acids: CSASSGRISYEQYF. The CDR3 DNA is TGCAGTGCTAGTAGCGGGAGAATTTCCTACGAGCAGTACTTC.

V and J are TRBV5-1 and TRBJ2-2, with no clear D. Trimming took off 0 bases at V and 2 bases at J, with 14 bases between the two ends. The CDR3 runs 17 residues. Germline values: CDR1 SGHRS, CDR2 YFSETQ. Here the CDR3 reads CASSLDWTKLNTGELFF. CDR3 DNA sequence: TGCGCCAGCAGCTTGGATTGGACCAAACTCAACACCGGGGAGCTGTTTTTT. Looking up the rest from reference TRBV5-1 and TRBJ2-2 gives the full variable domain: KAGVTQTPRYLIKTRGQQVTLSCSPISGHRSVSWYQQTPGQGLQFLFEYFSETQRNKGNFPGRFSGRQFSNSRSEMNVSTLELGDSALYLCASSLDWTKLNTGELFFGEGSRLTVL.

This rearrangement joins TRBV11-3 to TRBJ2-1; TRBD1 or TRBD2 may be the D gene (5 bases each). The CDR3 extends over 16 amino acids. The germline CDR1 and CDR2 sequences are SGHNT and YENEEA. Trimming removed 5 bases at V and 6 bases at J, with 20 bases between. The CDR3 reads CASSEGLALGTNEQFF. CDR3 in DNA: TGTGCCAGCAGCGAGGGGTTGGCACTGGGGACCAATGAGCAGTTCTTC.

The chain is built from TRBV6-2 or TRBV6-3 and TRBJ2-3; 14 bases are a match to TRBD2. The germline V gene encodes CDR1 MNHEY and CDR2 SVGEGT. CDR3 size: 17 residues. The V and J ends lost 7 bases and 4 bases, in that order; junction bases with no gene match: 10. CDR3 nucleotides: TGTGCCAGCAACCCTGGGACTAGCGGGAGATTGGCAGATACGCAGTATTTT. It encodes CASNPGTSGRLADTQYF.

This sequence joins TRBV28 and TRBJ1-4; no definite D call. Germline-derived CDR1 and CDR2 are MDHEN and SYDVKM. V lost 6 bases and J lost 8, with 19 bases in between. This CDR3 has 15 amino acids. The CDR3 DNA sequence: TGTGCCAGCAGCCCTGGACCATGGGGTGACGAAAAACTGTTTTTT. Encoded protein: CASSPGPWGDEKLFF.

J is TRBJ2-7 and V is TRBV6-1, with D possibly called TRBD1 or TRBD2 (5 bases each). The V and J ends lost 3 bases and 3 bases respectively, with 27 bases between them. Germline assignment: CDR1 MNHNS and CDR2 SASEGT. The CDR3 covers 19 residues. The DNA of the CDR3 is TGTGCCAGCAGTGACTATACTACCGGGTCTCGAGGGGCACTCTACGAGCAGTACTTC. It codes for CASSDYTTGSRGALYEQYF.

V gene TRBV7-9 combines with J gene TRBJ1-5; possible D gene TRBD1, 5 bases. Trimming left V 5 bases short and J 3 bases short, with 11 bases between. Germline CDR1 reads SEHNR; CDR2 reads FQNEAQ (reference sequence). The CDR3 length is 14 residues. CDR3 region: CASSQGGVNQPQHF. Here the CDR3 DNA reads TGTGCCAGCAGCCAGGGAGGGGTCAATCAGCCCCAGCATTTT. Full variable domain (outside the CDR3, taken from reference TRBV7-9 and TRBJ1-5): DTGVSQNPRHKITKRGQNVTFRCDPISEHNRLYWYRQTLGQGPEFLTYFQNEAQLEKSRLLSDRFSAERPKGSFSTLEIQRTEQGDSAMYLCASSQGGVNQPQHFGDGTRLSIL.

V gene TRBV7-2 combines with J gene TRBJ2-5, with D possibly TRBD2 on 6 matching bases. This CDR3 region has 16 residues. The V gene's germline CDR1 is SGHTA and CDR2 FQGNSA. Trimming cost V 5 bases and J 7 bases, with 23 bases left between them. The DNA of the CDR3 is TGTGCCAGCAGCATGGGATTAGGGCGGGATAGGGGGACCCAGTACTTC. As protein: CASSMGLGRDRGTQYF.

V is TRBV7-9 and J is TRBJ1-1; D might be TRBD1 (5 bases). Trimming shortened V by 4 bases and J by 0 bases, and 12 bases separated the two germline ends. The CDR3 consists of 15 residues. Per the germline V gene, CDR1 is SEHNR and CDR2 is FQNEAQ (reference sequence). CDR3 region: CASSSGTDMNTEAFF. CDR3 sequence (DNA): TGTGCCAGCAGCTCTGGGACGGACATGAACACTGAAGCTTTCTTT.

V usage is TRBV19 and J usage is TRBJ1-6, with 9 nucleotides matching TRBD1. The germline gives CDR1 LNHDA, CDR2 SQIVND (reference sequence). V gave up 4 bases and J gave up 1 base; unmatched junction bases: 8. The CDR3 consists of 18 residues. CDR3 sequence (DNA): TGTGCCAGTAGTAGACCGGGACAGGGTGCTTCCTATAATTCACCCCTCCACTTT. Protein product: CASSRPGQGASYNSPLHF.

The V call is TRBV4-2, the J call TRBJ1-2; 9 nucleotides agree with TRBD1. The CDR3 spans 13 residues. Germline CDR1 is LGHNA and CDR2 is YNFKEQ. J gave up 8 bases and V 4 bases, and 5 bases lay outside the gene matches. CDR3 in amino acids: CASSPTGGGGYTF. Here the CDR3 DNA reads TGTGCCAGCAGCCCGACAGGGGGAGGGGGCTACACCTTC.

The chain recombines TRBV4-1 with TRBJ2-1; TRBD2 aligns across 15 bases. Per the germline V gene, CDR1 is MGHRA and CDR2 is YSYEKL. This CDR3 comprises 20 residues. Germline trimming cut 6 bases from V and 4 bases from J; bases unmatched to any gene: 16. The CDR3 region is CASSRREGTSGGSWYNEQFF. In DNA form, the CDR3 reads TGCGCCAGCAGTAGGAGAGAGGGGACTAGCGGGGGGTCTTGGTACAATGAGCAGTTCTTC.

V and J are TRBV2 and TRBJ2-5; 7 bases line up with TRBD1. In germline, CDR1 is SNHLY, CDR2 FYNNEI. The CDR3 is 14 residues long. The V segment lost 11 bases and the J segment 4 bases; nucleotides outside the gene matches: 13. The CDR3, as DNA: TGTGCCCTTACCCCGACAGGGACATCAGAGACCCAGTACTTC. This encodes CALTPTGTSETQYF.

The sample holds one count of this clone. The chain carries TRBV5-8 and TRBJ1-1; 8 bases fit TRBD1. V shed 3 bases and J 5 bases; nucleotides not matched to a gene: 3. The CDR3 length is 13 residues. Germline V lookup: CDR1 SGHTS, CDR2 YDEGEE. The CDR3: CASSYRGWTEAFF. CDR3 DNA sequence: TGTGCCAGCAGCTACAGGGGGTGGACTGAAGCTTTCTTT.

The chain is built from TRBV7-9 and TRBJ1-3; unclear D gene. V lost 0 bases, J lost 2 bases, and 8 bases lay in between. Per the germline V gene, CDR1 is SEHNR and CDR2 is FQNEAQ (reference sequence). The CDR3 runs 15 residues. CDR3: CASSLAVGTGNTIYF. CDR3 coding DNA: TGTGCCAGCAGCTTAGCGGTGGGAACTGGAAACACCATATATTTT.

This clone was recorded only once. The J gene is TRBJ1-2, the V gene TRBV6-6; 12 positions match TRBD1. The germline V gene has CDR1 MNHNY and CDR2 SVGAGI (reference sequence). The V gene end was trimmed by 6 bases and the J gene end by 8 bases; junction bases not matched to a gene: 7. The CDR3 extends over 14 amino acids. Here the CDR3 reads CASRVGTGGAGYTF. The CDR3 region has the DNA TGTGCCAGCAGAGTCGGGACAGGGGGCGCGGGCTACACCTTC.

The chain joins TRBV6-6 to TRBJ2-7; 12 bases are a match to TRBD2. The CDR3 runs 15 residues. V lost 5 bases to trimming and J lost 2 bases; unmatched junction nucleotides: 4. Germline assignment: CDR1 MNHNY and CDR2 SVGAGI (reference sequence). CDR3 DNA sequence: TGTGCCAGCAGTAACGGACTAGCGGGGCCCTACGAGCAGTACTTC. This gives the protein CASSNGLAGPYEQYF.